The 6 T cell receptor beta chains reported below all come from one sample, sequenced in a study of T cell responses to AZD1222 COVID-19 vaccine. TCRdb keeps only in-frame clones here, not all; method: immunoSEQ multiplex PCR. Counted here are about 140,000 clones, approximately 90% occurring once; the ten biggest clones make up 3% to 4%. The input for sequencing was peripheral blood, taken 28 days after the second AZD1222 dose. The receptors come from an adult who received the AZD1222 COVID-19 vaccine.

The gene calls are TRBV7-2 and TRBJ2-1; no definite D call. V was shortened by 0 bases and J by 4 bases, with 7 bases between the two germline ends. Germline CDR1 is SGHTA and CDR2 is FQGNSA. The CDR3 runs 14 residues. The CDR3 is CASSLAEAYNEQFF. Written as DNA, the CDR3 is TGTGCCAGCAGCTTAGCTGAGGCGTACAATGAGCAGTTCTTC.

The V and J genes are TRBV23-1 and TRBJ2-2; D is unresolved. TRBV23-1 is an ORF for which the function is uncertain. With 6 bases removed from V and 2 bases from J, the gap between germline ends came to 19 bases. This CDR3 is built from 17 residues. The CDR3 DNA sequence: TGCGCCAGCAGGGTGACTCCTCCCCCCGGCAACACCGGGGAGCTGTTTTTT. Translating it yields CASRVTPPPGNTGELFF.

V gene TRBV18 combines with J gene TRBJ1-3, with D possibly matching TRBD1 (6 bases). The CDR3 length is 17 residues. Germline V gene sequence: CDR1 KGHSH, CDR2 LQKENI. V was trimmed by 2 bases and J by 0 bases, leaving 14 bases between them. The CDR3 region has the DNA TGTGCCAGCTCACCAAGCCCAAGGGGGAGCTCTGGAAACACCATATATTTT. Translated: CASSPSPRGSSGNTIYF.

The chain has TRBV28 and TRBJ1-4, with TRBD1 as a possible D gene (6 bases). V lost 7 bases to trimming and J lost 4 bases, with 13 bases between them. The length of the CDR3 is 14 residues. Germline assignment: CDR1 MDHEN and CDR2 SYDVKM. The CDR3 loop is CASTWGANNEKLFF. The DNA for the CDR3 is TGTGCCAGCACCTGGGGGGCGAATAATGAAAAACTGTTTTTT.

The gene calls are TRBV9 and TRBJ2-1; D gene uncertain. Trimming cost V 2 bases and J 4 bases, with 7 bases left between them. The CDR3 totals 13 residues. Looked up from germline, CDR1 is SGDLS and CDR2 is YYNGEE. The CDR3 sequence is CASSVSLYNEQFF. CDR3 nucleotides: TGTGCCAGCAGCGTTTCCTTATACAATGAGCAGTTCTTC. The complete variable domain, with remaining parts taken from reference TRBV9 and TRBJ2-1, reads DSGVTQTPKHLITATGQRVTLRCSPRSGDLSVYWYQQSLDQGLQFLIQYYNGEERAKGNILERFSAQQFPDLHSELNLSSLELGDSALYFCASSVSLYNEQFFGPGTRLTVL.

The chain employs TRBV7-2 and TRBJ1-6, with D maybe TRBD1 (5 bases). V lost 4 bases and J lost 5, with 15 bases in between. The CDR3 sequence is 16 residues long. Germline lookup yields CDR1 SGHTA and CDR2 FQGNSA. CDR3 amino acids: CASSSNTGGHNSPLHF. In nucleotides, the CDR3 is TGTGCCAGCAGCTCCAACACGGGGGGTCATAATTCACCCCTCCACTTT.